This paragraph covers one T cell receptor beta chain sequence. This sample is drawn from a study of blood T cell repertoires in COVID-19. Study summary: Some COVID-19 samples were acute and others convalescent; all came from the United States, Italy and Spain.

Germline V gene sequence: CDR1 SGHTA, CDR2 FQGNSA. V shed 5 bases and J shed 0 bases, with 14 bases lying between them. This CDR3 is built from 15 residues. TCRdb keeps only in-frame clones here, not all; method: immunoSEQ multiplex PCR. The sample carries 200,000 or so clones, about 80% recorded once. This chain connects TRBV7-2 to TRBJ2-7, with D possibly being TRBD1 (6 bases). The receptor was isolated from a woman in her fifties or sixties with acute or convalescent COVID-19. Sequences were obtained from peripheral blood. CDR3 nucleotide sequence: TGTGCCAGCAGCCTGTTCGGACAGTCCTCCTACGAGCAGTACTTC. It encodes CASSLFGQSSYEQYF.